The clone carrying this TCR beta chain was detected ten times or more. The antigen is not known. The data are from a study of identical twins. Study-wide findings and caveats: Researchers caution that invariant MAIT and iNKT cells could partly confound zero-insertion analyses. Abundant beta clonotypes from cord blood bore fewer insertions; memory repertoires lacked this pattern.

TCRdb re-analysed the 5' RACE reads in MiXCR, keeping a single row per CDR3 protein. Here the sample spans 120,000 to 150,000 distinct CDR3 sequences, under 4.5% being singletons. Trimming took off 4 bases at V and 0 bases at J, with 7 bases between the two ends. Germline CDR1 GTSNPN, CDR2 SVGIG (reference sequence). There are 12 residues in the CDR3. The sequencing sample was made of memory T cells sorted from blood. The V and J genes are TRBV30 and TRBJ2-7; maybe TRBD1 (6 bases). This sequence was found in a young man in good health. Here the CDR3 reads CAWKQGSYEQYF. The CDR3 bases are TGTGCCTGGAAACAGGGCTCCTACGAGCAGTACTTC.